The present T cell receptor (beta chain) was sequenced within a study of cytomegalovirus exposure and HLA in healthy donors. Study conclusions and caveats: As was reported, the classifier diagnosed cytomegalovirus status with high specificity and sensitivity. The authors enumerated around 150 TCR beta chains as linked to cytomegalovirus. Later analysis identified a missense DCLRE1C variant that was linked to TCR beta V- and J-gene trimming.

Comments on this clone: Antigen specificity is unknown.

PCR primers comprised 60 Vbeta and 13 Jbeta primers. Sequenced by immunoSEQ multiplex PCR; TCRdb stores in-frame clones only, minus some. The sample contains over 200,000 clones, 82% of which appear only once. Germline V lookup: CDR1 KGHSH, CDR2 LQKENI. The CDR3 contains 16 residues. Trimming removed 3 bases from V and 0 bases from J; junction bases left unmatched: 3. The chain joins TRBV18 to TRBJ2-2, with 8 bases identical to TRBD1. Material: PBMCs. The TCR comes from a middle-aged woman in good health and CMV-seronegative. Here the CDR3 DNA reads TGTGCCAGCTCACCGGGACAGGTCGCGAACACCGGGGAGCTGTTTTTT. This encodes CASSPGQVANTGELFF.